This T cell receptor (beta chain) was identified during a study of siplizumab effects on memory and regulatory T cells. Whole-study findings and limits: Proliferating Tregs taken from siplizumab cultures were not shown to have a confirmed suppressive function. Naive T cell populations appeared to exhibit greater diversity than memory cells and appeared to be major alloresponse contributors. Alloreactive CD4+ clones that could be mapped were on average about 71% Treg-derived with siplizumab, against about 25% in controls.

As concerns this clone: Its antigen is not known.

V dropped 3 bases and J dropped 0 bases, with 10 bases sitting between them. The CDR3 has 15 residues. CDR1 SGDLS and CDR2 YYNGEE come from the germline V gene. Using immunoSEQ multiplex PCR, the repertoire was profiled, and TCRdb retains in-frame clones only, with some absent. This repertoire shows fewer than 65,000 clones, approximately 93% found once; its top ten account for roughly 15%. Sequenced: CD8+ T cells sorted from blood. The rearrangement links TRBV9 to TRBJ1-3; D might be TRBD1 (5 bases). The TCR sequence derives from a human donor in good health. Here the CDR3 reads CASSAQGSSGNTIYF. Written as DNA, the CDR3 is TGTGCCAGCAGCGCCCAGGGATCCTCTGGAAACACCATATATTTT.